Below are 5 T cell receptor beta chains sequenced from a single sample in a study of T cell repertoires in cytomegalovirus infection. TCRdb processed the reads anew with MiXCR; each CDR3 protein has one entry. This sample has about 530,000 distinct CDR3 sequences, with about 25% found just once. Source material: PBMCs. The receptors were sampled from a human donor in good health (CMV status not recorded). Some clones in this sample may be carry-over from other donors' samples.

Only a few counts were recorded for this clonotype. The chain links TRBV27 to TRBJ2-1; 9 bases align to TRBD2. In germline, CDR1 is MNHEY, CDR2 SMNVEV (reference sequence). The CDR3 runs to 17 residues. With V trimmed by 3 bases and J by 0 bases, 6 bases remained unmatched. CDR3 nucleotides: TGTGCCAGCAGTTTCCTGACTAGCGGAAACTCCTACAATGAGCAGTTCTTC. This encodes CASSFLTSGNSYNEQFF.

This clonotype was seen only a few times. The J gene is TRBJ2-1, the V gene TRBV4-3, with D possibly matching TRBD2 (6 bases). V dropped 2 bases and J dropped 7 bases, with 18 bases sitting between them. Germline CDR1 is LGHNA and CDR2 is YSLEER. The length of the CDR3 is 16 residues. CDR3 nucleotides: TGCGCCAGCAGCCAAAGTGGGCTCGATGGGGGGAATGAGCAGTTCTTC. It is translated as CASSQSGLDGGNEQFF.

This clonotype occurred many times. The V call is TRBV7-2, the J call TRBJ2-1; D not certain. The germline CDR1 and CDR2 sequences are SGHTA and FQGNSA. V was shortened by 3 bases and J by 9 bases, with 18 bases between the two germline ends. This CDR3 spans 15 amino acids. DNA of the CDR3: TGTGCCAGCAGCTTCATTGTTGGCGTGATTGGTGAGCAGTTCTTC. Translation gives CASSFIVGVIGEQFF.

The chain carries TRBV11-2 and TRBJ2-5, with 12 bases matching TRBD2. Unmatched junction bases numbered 6, after V lost 0 bases and J lost 4 bases. This CDR3 region has 17 residues. Germline V gene sequence: CDR1 SGHAT, CDR2 FQNNGV. CDR3 DNA: TGTGCCAGCAGCTTAGATCAGGAACTAGCGGGAGGAGAGACCCAGTACTTC. This sequence encodes CASSLDQELAGGETQYF.

This clonotype was counted many times. J is TRBJ2-3 and V is TRBV19; 14 positions agree with TRBD2. The CDR3 length is 17 residues. Unmatched junction bases numbered 5, after V lost 3 bases and J lost 3 bases. Germline V gives CDR1 LNHDA, CDR2 SQIVND (reference sequence). In nucleotides, the CDR3 is TGTGCCAGTAGTATGAATGGACTAGCGGGAGGAACAGATACGCAGTATTTT. Protein: CASSMNGLAGGTDTQYF.